This T cell receptor beta chain was captured in a study of T cells in Graves' hyperthyroidism and ophthalmopathy. Study background: Peripheral blood draws took place at initial diagnosis, ahead of any treatment. The study's findings and limits: Ophthalmopathy could be told apart from stable hyperthyroidism with a 13 V-J model.

What was amplified from RNA transcripts were TCR beta CDR3 regions. HTBI primers were used for first-round RT-PCR of the TCR CDR3. TCRdb re-analysed the multiplex PCR reads in MiXCR, keeping a single row per CDR3 protein. This sample has roughly 640,000 distinct CDR3 sequences, with 15% to 20% found just once. Those patients with uncontrolled infection, other autoimmune disease, pregnancy or lactation were excluded. The source of the PBMCs was around 10 ml of fresh peripheral blood. Worth noting for this clonotype: What it binds is unknown.

This clonotype was obtained from a middle-aged woman with Graves' ophthalmopathy. Material for sequencing was blood.

This chain's CDR3 is CASSLSRDRVNEKLFF. CDR3 sequence (DNA): TGTGCCAGCAGCCTCTCCCGGGACAGGGTAAATGAAAAACTGTTTTTT. This chain connects TRBV13 to TRBJ1-4; 9 positions agree with TRBD1. The germline V gene encodes CDR1 PRHDT and CDR2 FYEKMQ (reference sequence). J was trimmed by 5 bases and V by 5 bases; bases with no gene match: 9. This CDR3 region has 16 residues.